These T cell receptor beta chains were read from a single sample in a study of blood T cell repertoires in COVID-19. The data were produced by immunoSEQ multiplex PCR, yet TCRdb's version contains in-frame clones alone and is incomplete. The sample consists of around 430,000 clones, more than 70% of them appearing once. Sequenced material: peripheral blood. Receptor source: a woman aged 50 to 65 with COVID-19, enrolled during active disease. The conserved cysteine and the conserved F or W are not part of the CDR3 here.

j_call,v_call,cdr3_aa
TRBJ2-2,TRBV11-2,ASSLGQGPTGELF
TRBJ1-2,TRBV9,ASSISQGALKGYT
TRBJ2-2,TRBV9,ASSVASGVNTGELF
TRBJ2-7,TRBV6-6,ASSSVYPEWEQY
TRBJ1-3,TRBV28,ASSYGSSGNTIY
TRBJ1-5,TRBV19,ASSGHLGQPQH
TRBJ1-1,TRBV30,AATGWNTEAF
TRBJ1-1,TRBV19,ASSKGVGSTEAF
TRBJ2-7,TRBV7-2,ASRFGGVLY
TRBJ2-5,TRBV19,ASSGREWETQY
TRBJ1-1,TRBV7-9,ASSSFSGQFNTEAF
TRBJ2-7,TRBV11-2,ASSLGAGVRSEQY
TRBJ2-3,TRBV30,ARELTGGRTDTQY
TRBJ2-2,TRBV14,ASSRDRLGTGELF
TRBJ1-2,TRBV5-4,ASSLRQGAVGYT
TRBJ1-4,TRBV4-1,ASSQDLRTNEKLF
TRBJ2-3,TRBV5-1,ASSPDRAPDTQY
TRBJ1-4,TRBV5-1,ASSPGQGGEKLF
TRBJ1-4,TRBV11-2,ASSSRGEGTNEKLF
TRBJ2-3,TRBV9,ASNQRDRGTDTQY
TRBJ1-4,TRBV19,ASSMGGEKLF
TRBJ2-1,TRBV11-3,ASSLSGVSYNEQF
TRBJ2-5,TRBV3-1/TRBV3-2,ASGLGTSVFRETQY
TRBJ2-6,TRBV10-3,AISRSETTGANVLT
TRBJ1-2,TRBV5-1,ASSRGASGQGAAGYT
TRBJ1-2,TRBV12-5,ASGLLGSNYGYT
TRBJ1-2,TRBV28,ASSPGRGRGYGYT
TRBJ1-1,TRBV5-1,ASSLGVGSYTEAF
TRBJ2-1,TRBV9,ASSSGGSNEQF
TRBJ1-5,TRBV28,ASTRVNQPQH
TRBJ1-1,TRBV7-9,ASSPSTPGAF
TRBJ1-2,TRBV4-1,ASSPGRGGNYGYT
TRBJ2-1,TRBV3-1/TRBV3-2,ASSPTAGTSSSEQF
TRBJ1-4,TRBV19,ASSRGGTNEKLF
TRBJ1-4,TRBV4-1,ASSQDVRAHATNEKLF
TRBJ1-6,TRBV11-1,ASSSRGRRKALH
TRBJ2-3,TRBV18,ASSPPTSGGTDTQY
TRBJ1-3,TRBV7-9,ASSLGQGRSGNTIY
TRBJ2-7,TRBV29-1,SVVRGTSYEQY
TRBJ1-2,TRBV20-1,RHGSGT
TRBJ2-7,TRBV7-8,ASSFLTSHEQY
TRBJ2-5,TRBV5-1,ASSFPGQPTQY
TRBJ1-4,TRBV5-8,ASSPDGREGEKLF
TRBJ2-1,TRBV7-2,ASSRVGGAKYNEQF
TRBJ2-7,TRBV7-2,ASRERGGRSYEQY
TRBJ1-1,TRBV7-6,ASSPSNGGRTEAF
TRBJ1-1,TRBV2,ASRPGQGFMNTEAF
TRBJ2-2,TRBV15,ATSRVGRAGGRNTGELF
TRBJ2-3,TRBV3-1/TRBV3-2,ASTPGGQTDTQY
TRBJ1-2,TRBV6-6,ASSSYRVSYGYT
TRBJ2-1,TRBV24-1,ATSDVAGGSYNEQF
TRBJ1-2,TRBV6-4,ASSRTGNYGYT
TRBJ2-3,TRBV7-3,ASSLGGMSDTQY
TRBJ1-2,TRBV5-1,ASSLGGTGFYGYT
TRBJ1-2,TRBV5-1,ASRYTYRAGDYGYT
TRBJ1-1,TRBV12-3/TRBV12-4,ASSDRSNTEAF
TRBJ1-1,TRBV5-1,ASSLQGKDTEAF
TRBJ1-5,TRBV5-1,ASSLGRGDYSNQPQH
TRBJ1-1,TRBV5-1,ASSLGRIPNTEAF